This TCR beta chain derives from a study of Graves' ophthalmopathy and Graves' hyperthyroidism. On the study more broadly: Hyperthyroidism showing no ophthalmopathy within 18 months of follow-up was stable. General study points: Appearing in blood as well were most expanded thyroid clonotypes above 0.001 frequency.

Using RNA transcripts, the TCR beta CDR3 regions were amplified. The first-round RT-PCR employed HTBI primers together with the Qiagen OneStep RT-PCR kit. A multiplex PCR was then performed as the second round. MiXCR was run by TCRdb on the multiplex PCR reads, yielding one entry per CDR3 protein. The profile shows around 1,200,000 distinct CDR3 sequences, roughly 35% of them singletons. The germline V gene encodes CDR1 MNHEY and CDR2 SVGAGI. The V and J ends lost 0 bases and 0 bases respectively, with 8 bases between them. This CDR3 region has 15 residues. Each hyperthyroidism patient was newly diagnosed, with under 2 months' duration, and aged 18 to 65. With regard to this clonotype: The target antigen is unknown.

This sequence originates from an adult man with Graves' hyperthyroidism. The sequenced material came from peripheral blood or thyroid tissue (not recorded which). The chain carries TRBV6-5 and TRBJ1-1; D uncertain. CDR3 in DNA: TGTGCCAGCAGTTACTCCAGCGGCTTGAACACTGAAGCTTTCTTT. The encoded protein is CASSYSSGLNTEAFF.